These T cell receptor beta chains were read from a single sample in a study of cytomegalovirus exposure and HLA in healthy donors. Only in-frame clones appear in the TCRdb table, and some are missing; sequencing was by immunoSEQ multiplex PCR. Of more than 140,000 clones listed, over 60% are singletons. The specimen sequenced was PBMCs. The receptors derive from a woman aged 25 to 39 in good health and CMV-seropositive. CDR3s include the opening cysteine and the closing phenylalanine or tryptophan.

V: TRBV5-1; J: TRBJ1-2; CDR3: CASSVRQGASYGYTF
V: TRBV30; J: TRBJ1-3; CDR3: CAWNYRAGNTIYF
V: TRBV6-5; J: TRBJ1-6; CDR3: CASSYGAASPLHF
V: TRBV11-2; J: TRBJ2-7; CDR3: CASSFSWSIGRSLSHEQYF
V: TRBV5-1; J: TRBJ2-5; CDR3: CASSLVPGQETQYF
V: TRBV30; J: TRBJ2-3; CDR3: CAWNGLIAGAQTQYF
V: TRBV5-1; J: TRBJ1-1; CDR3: CASSWSLNTEAFF
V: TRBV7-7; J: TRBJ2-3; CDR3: CASSSLLADTQYF
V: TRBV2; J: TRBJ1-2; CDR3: CASSETVGGYYGYTF
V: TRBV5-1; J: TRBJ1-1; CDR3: CASSGRSGDTEAFF
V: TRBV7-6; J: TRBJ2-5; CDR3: CASSPIPLSPQYF
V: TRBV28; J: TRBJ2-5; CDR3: CASQVREWGRETQYF
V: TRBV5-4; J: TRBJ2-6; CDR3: CATVSGANVLTF
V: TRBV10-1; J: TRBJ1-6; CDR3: CASNRYGGSPLHF
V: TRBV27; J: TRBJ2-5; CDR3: CASGSYRRETQYF
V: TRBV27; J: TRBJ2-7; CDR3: CASSGGYEQYF
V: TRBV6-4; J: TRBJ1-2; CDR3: CASSAGIGYTF
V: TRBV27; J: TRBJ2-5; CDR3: CASSSSRTGGRETQYF
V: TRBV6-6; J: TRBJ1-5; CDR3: CASRSVNQPQHF
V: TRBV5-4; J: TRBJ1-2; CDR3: CASSPRGQDFYGYTF
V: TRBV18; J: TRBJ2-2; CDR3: CASSPVTSGFGELFF
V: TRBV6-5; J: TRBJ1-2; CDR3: CASSSTTGANFGGYTF
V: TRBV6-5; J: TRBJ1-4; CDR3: CASSYYGRGGEKLFF
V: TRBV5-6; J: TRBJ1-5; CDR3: CASSRENQPQHF
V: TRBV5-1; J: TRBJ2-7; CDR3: CASSLGTGITYEQYF
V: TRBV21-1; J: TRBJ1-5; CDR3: CASSKPGRQPQHF
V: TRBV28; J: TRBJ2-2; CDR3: CASEGQITGELFF
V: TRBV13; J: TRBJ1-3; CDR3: CASSVLGLGGKTIYF
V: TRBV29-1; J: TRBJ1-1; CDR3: CSVVAGVNTEAFF
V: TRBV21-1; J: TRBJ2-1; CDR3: CAKQGGFHNEQFF
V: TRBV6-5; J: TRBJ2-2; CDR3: CASIPGWANTGELFF
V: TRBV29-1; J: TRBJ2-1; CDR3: CSVVSQGGYNEQFF
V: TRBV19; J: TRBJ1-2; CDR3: CASSVSGQGGASGYTF
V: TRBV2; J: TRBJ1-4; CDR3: CASSPGQKNEKLFF
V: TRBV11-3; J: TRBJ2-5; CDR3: CASSLDQTSRPETQYF
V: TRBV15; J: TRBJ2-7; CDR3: CATSLRTGSSYEQYF
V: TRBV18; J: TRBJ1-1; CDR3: CASSPAGGTEAFF
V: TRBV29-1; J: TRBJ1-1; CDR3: CSVGGGREDAFF
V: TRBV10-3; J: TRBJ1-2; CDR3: CAISESPHYFDGYTF
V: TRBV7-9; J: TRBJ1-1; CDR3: CASASDRLVGEAFF
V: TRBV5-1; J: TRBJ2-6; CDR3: CASSRQGGSAGANVLTF
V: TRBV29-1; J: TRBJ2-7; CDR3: CSIATGGQYEQYF
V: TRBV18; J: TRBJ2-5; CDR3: CASSPFRTDQETQYF
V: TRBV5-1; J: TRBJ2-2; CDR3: CASSLASFSNTGELFF
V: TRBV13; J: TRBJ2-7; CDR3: CASSSGASYEQYF
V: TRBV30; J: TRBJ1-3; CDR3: CAWTRGSSGNTIYF
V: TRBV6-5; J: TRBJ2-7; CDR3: CASSYMGKGGSGEQYF
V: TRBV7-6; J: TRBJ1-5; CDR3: CASSLSGPPWPQHF
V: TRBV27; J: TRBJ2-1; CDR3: CASTPGLEQNEQFF
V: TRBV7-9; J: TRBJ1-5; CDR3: CASSLERGQPQHF
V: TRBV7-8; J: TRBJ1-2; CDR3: CASSPSGGLSFWGYTF
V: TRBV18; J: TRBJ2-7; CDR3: CASSPKETSPPYEQYF